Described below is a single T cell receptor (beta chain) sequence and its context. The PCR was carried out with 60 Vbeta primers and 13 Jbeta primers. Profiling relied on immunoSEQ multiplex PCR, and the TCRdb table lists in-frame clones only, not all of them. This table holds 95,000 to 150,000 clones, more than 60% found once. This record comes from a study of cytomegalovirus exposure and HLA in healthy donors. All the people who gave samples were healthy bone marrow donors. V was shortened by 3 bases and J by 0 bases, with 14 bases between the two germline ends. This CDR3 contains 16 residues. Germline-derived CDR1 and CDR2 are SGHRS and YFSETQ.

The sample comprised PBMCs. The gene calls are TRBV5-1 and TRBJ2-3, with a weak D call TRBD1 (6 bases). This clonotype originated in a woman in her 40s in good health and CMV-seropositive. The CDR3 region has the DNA TGCGCCAGCAGCTCGAACGACAGGCCAAGCACAGATACGCAGTATTTT. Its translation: CASSSNDRPSTDTQYF.